This T cell receptor (beta chain) derives from a study of regulatory T cells in long-lasting Graves disease. The authors built TCR beta libraries using iRepertoire HTBI primers and Arm-PCR of CDR3 regions. TCRdb re-called the multiplex PCR reads through MiXCR, storing one row per CDR3 protein. This sample carries approximately 350,000 distinct CDR3 sequences, about a sixth of them seen once, and the ten largest clones take just over 20%. Time point given: newly diagnosed GD, antithyroid drugs for less than 3 months. Following extraction of RNA from PBMCs, that RNA was used to make the TCR library. Study-wide results and caveats: Relative to newly diagnosed Graves' patients, persistent ones had lower TCR diversity.

In its sample, this clonotype was seen many times. As yet, its antigen is unknown. The germline gives CDR1 SGDLS, CDR2 YYNGEE. The V and J ends lost 0 bases and 10 bases, in that order; junction bases with no gene match: 13. The CDR3 is 18 residues long. The same specimen was also included in a second study, on T cells in Graves' hyperthyroidism and ophthalmopathy.

Sequenced material: peripheral blood mononuclear cells (PBMCs), taken at new diagnosis, from a patient treated with antithyroid drugs. The rearrangement links TRBV9 to TRBJ2-1; 13 positions agree with TRBD2. This TCR was recovered from a woman under 30 with Graves disease. CDR3 region: CASSVAATPGLAGREQFF. For the CDR3, the DNA is TGTGCCAGCAGCGTAGCCGCGACTCCGGGACTAGCGGGAAGGGAGCAGTTCTTC.